The T cell receptor beta chain described here comes from a study of shared clonotypes between healthy human individuals. The trim removed 5 bases at V and 6 bases at J, leaving 11 bases unmatched. This CDR3 has 17 residues. The V gene's germline CDR1 is MGHRA and CDR2 YSYEKL. Assay used: immunoSEQ multiplex PCR; TCRdb lists only in-frame clones, some missing. The repertoire holds roughly 2.2 million clones, with just over 90% as singletons. The clonotype comes from a man aged 18 to 35 in good health. Some clones in this sample may be carry-over from other donors' samples. The sequencing input was naive CD4+ T cells from PBMCs. Subset in this sample: CD45RA+ positively selected. The gene calls are TRBV4-1 and TRBJ2-3, with 13 bases matching TRBD2. CDR3 DNA sequence: TGCGCCAGCAGCTCACCGACTAGCGGGAGGACCCGGGATACGCAGTATTTT. It specifies CASSSPTSGRTRDTQYF.